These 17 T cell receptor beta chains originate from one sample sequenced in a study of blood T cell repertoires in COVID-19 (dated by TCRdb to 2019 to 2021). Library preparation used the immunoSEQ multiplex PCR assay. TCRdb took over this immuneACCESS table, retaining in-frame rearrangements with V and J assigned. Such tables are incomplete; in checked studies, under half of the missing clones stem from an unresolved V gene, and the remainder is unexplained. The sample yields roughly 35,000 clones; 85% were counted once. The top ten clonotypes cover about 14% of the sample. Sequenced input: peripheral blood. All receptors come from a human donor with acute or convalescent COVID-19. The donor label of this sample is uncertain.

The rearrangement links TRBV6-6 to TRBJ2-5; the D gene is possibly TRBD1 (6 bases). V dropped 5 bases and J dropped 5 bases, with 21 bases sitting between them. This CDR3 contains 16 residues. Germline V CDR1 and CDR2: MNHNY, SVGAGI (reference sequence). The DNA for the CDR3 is TGTGCCAGCAGTCGATTACGGGACACCCTGGGGGAGACCCAGTACTTC. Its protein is CASSRLRDTLGETQYF.

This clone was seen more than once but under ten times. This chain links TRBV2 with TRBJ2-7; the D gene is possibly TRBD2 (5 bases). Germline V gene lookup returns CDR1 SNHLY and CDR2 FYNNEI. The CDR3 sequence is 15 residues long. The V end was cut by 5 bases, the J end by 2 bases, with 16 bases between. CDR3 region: CASSFEFGRAYEQYF. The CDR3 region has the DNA TGTGCCAGCAGTTTCGAGTTCGGGCGGGCCTACGAGCAGTACTTC.

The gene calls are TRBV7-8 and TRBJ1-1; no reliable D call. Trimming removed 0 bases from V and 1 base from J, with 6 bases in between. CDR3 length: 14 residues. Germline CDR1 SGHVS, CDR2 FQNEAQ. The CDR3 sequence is CASSLARGNTEAFF. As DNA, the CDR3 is TGTGCCAGCAGCTTAGCGAGAGGGAACACTGAAGCTTTCTTT.

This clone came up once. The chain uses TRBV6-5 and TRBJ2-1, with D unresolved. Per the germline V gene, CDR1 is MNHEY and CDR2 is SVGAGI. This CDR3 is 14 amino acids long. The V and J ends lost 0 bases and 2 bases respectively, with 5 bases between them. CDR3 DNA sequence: TGTGCCAGCAGTTACTCGAGCACCTACAATGAGCAGTTCTTC. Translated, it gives CASSYSSTYNEQFF.

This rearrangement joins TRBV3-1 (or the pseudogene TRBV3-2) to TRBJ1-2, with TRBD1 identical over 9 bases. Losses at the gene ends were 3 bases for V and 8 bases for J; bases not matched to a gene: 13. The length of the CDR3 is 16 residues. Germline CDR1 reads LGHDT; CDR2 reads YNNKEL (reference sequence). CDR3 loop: CASSHITGTGNGGYTF. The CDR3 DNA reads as TGTGCCAGCAGCCACATCACCGGGACAGGGAACGGAGGCTACACCTTC.

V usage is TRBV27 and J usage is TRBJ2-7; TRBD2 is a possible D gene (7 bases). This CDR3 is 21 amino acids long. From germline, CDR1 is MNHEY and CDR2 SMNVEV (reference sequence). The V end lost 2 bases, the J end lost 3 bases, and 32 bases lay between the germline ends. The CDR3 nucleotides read TGTGCCAGCAGTTTACGGGGGGCCACGGGATCTACAGTCCTAGGAGGCTACGAGCAGTACTTC. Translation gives CASSLRGATGSTVLGGYEQYF.

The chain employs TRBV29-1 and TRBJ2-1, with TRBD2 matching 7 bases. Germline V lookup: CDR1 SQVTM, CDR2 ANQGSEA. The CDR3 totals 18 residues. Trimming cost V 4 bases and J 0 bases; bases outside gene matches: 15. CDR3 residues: CSVAVRTRLRSSYNEQFF. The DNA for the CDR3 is TGCAGCGTTGCTGTCCGGACTAGACTCCGAAGCTCCTACAATGAGCAGTTCTTC.

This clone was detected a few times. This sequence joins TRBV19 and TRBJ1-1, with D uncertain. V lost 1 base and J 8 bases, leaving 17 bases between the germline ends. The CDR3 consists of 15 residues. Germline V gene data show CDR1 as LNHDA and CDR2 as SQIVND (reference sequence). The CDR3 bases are TGTGCCAGTAGTATAGTTGCGGCCGCTCCCCCCGAAGCTTTCTTT. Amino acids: CASSIVAAAPPEAFF.

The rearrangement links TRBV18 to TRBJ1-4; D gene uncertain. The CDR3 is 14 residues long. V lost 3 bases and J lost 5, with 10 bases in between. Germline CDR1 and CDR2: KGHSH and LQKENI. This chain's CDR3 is CASSPEQSNEKLFF. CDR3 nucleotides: TGTGCCAGCTCACCGGAACAGAGCAATGAAAAACTGTTTTTT.

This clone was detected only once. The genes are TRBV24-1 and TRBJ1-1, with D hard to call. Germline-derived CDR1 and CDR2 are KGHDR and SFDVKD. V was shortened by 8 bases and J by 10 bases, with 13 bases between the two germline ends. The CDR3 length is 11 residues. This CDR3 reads CATTEEGLAFF. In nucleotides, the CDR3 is TGTGCCACCACCGAGGAGGGTTTAGCTTTCTTT.

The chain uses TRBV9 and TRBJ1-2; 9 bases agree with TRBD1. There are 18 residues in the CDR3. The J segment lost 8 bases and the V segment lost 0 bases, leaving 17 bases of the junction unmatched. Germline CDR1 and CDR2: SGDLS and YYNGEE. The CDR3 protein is CASSVGLGDRATSGGYTF. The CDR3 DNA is TGTGCCAGCAGCGTAGGTCTGGGGGACAGGGCCACTTCTGGGGGCTACACCTTC.

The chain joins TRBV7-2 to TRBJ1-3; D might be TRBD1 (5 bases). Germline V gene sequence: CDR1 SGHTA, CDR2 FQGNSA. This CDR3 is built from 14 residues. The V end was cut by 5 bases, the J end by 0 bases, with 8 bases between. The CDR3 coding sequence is TGTGCCAGCAGCCAGGGCGTCTCTGGAAACACCATATATTTT. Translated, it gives CASSQGVSGNTIYF. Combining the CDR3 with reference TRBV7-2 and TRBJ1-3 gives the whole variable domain GAGVSQSPSNKVTEKGKDVELRCDPISGHTALYWYRQSLGQGLEFLIYFQGNSAPDKSGLPSDRFSAERTGGSVSTLTIQRTQQEDSAVYLCASSQGVSGNTIYFGEGSWLTVV.

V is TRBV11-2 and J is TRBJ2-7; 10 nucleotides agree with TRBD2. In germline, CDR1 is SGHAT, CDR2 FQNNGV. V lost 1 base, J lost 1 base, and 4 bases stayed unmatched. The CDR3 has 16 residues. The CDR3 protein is CASSLGGLADSYEQYF. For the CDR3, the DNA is TGTGCCAGCAGCTTAGGAGGACTAGCGGATTCCTACGAGCAGTACTTC.

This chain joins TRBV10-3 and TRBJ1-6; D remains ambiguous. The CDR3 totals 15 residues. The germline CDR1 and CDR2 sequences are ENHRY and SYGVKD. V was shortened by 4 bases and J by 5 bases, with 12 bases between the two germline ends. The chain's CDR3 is CAISAGPSNNSPLHF. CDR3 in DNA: TGTGCCATCAGTGCAGGCCCTTCGAATAATTCACCCCTCCACTTT.

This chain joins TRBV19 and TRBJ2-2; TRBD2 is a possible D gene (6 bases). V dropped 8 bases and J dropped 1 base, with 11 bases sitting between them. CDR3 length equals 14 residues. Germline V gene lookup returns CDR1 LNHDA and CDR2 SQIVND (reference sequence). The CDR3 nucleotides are TGTGCCAGTCAGGACGGGGGGAACACCGGGGAGCTGTTTTTT. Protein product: CASQDGGNTGELFF.

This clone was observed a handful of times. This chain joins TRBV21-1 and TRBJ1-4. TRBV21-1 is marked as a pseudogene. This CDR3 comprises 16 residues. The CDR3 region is CASSPSPSESGEKLFF. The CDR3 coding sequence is TGTGCCAGCAGCCCAAGCCCGAGTGAGAGTGGTGAAAAACTGTTTTTT.

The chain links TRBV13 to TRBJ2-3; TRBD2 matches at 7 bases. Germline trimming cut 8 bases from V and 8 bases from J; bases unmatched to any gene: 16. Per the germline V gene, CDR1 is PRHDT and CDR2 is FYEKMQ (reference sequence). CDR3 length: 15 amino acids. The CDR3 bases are TGTGCCAGCCGATCGTCCGGGACTACCATGGGTACGCAGTATTTT. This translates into CASRSSGTTMGTQYF. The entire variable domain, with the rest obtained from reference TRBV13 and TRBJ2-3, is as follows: AAGVIQSPRHLIKEKRETATLKCYPIPRHDTVYWYQQGPGQDPQFLISFYEKMQSDKGSIPDRFSAQQFSDYHSELNMSSLELGDSALYFCASRSSGTTMGTQYFGPGTRLTVL.